Each of the 30 T cell receptor beta chains below was sequenced from the same sample in a study of CD8+CD57+ T cells in acquired aplastic anemia. Genomic DNA acted as the template from which TCR beta VDJ combination and CDR3 sequence profiling were carried out. Via MiXCR, TCRdb re-called the reads, giving one row per CDR3 protein. The sample consists of more than 45,000 distinct CDR3 sequences, 55% to 75% of them appearing once. The sequenced material came from sorted CD4+, CD8+, or CD8+CD57+ T cells (not recorded which) from PBMCs. Every receptor here comes from a human donor in good health, serving as a control.

The chain links TRBV29-1 to TRBJ1-1; D not resolved. The germline gives CDR1 SQVTM, CDR2 ANQGSEA. The CDR3 is 13 amino acids. V gave up 7 bases and J gave up 0 bases, with 12 bases separating them. As DNA, the CDR3 is TGCAGCGCACAGAGCCAGCTGAACACTGAAGCTTTCTTT. Its protein is CSAQSQLNTEAFF.

The V call is TRBV19, the J call TRBJ1-1; 8 bases fit TRBD1. The V gene end was trimmed by 4 bases and the J gene end by 3 bases; junction bases not matched to a gene: 4. Germline loops: CDR1 LNHDA, CDR2 SQIVND (reference sequence). CDR3 length equals 14 residues. In DNA form, the CDR3 reads TGTGCCAGTAGTACGGGACAGGTCCACACTGAAGCTTTCTTT. As protein: CASSTGQVHTEAFF.

The genes are TRBV5-1 and TRBJ2-3, with TRBD1 as a possible D gene (5 bases). The CDR3 loop spans 12 amino acids. Germline V gene data show CDR1 as SGHRS and CDR2 as YFSETQ. V was shortened by 5 bases and J by 2 bases, with 6 bases between the two germline ends. This CDR3 reads CASRDITDTQYF. In nucleotides, the CDR3 is TGCGCCAGCAGGGACATCACAGATACGCAGTATTTT.

The CDR3 sequence: CASSYRYTSNQPQHF. In DNA, the CDR3 is TGTGCCAGTAGTTACAGGTACACCAGCAATCAGCCCCAGCATTTT. The genes are TRBV19 and TRBJ1-5; D perhaps matches TRBD1 (5 bases). V was clipped by 5 bases and J by 1 base, with 12 bases between them. The germline V gene has CDR1 LNHDA and CDR2 SQIVND (reference sequence). CDR3 length: 15 residues. The whole variable domain, filled in from reference TRBV19 and TRBJ1-5, reads DGGITQSPKYLFRKEGQNVTLSCEQNLNHDAMYWYRQDPGQGLRLIYYSQIVNDFQKGDIAEGYSVSREKKESFPLTVTSAQKNPTAFYLCASSYRYTSNQPQHFGDGTRLSIL.

J is TRBJ1-5 and V is TRBV19; D remains unclear. Germline values: CDR1 LNHDA, CDR2 SQIVND (reference sequence). V was clipped by 2 bases and J by 0 bases, with 8 bases between them. CDR3 length: 15 amino acids. The CDR3 DNA follows: TGTGCCAGTAGTATACGTTGGGGTAGCAATCAGCCCCAGCATTTT. It yields the protein CASSIRWGSNQPQHF.

This sequence joins TRBV7-6 and TRBJ1-1; D remains ambiguous. The CDR3 length is 14 residues. Trimming shortened V by 5 bases and J by 1 base, and 11 bases separated the two germline ends. Germline assignment: CDR1 SGHVS and CDR2 FNYEAQ. CDR3 in DNA: TGTGCCAGCAGCGTGGGTTCTGGGAACACTGAAGCTTTCTTT. Residues: CASSVGSGNTEAFF.

This rearrangement joins TRBV11-2 to TRBJ2-1, with a tentative D call TRBD1 (6 bases). Germline V gene lookup returns CDR1 SGHAT and CDR2 FQNNGV. The CDR3 spans 15 residues. The germline V and J ends were trimmed by 5 bases and 0 bases, with 11 bases remaining between them. The CDR3 nucleotides are TGTGCCAGCAGCCGTGGACAGAGCTCCTACAATGAGCAGTTCTTC. It is translated as CASSRGQSSYNEQFF.

V gene TRBV25-1 combines with J gene TRBJ2-7; TRBD1 matches 9 bases. In germline, CDR1 is MGHDK, CDR2 SYGVNS. J lost 3 bases, V lost 2 bases, and 14 bases had no gene match. CDR3 length equals 18 residues. CDR3 sequence: CASSEGRITGGSCYEQYF. DNA for the CDR3: TGTGCCAGCAGTGAAGGCCGGATCACAGGGGGCAGCTGCTACGAGCAGTACTTC.

The chain links TRBV19 to TRBJ1-2; 7 bases are a match to TRBD1. Looked up from germline, CDR1 is LNHDA and CDR2 is SQIVND (reference sequence). Trimming at V came to 10 bases and at J to 1 base, leaving 6 bases not matched to a gene. The CDR3 is 13 residues long. The CDR3 protein is CAIWDSRNYGYTF. CDR3 bases: TGTGCCATCTGGGACAGCCGTAACTATGGCTACACCTTC.

Comment on this clonotype: Germline is not matched at one junction end, which may reflect a read error. The V call is TRBV25-1, the J call TRBJ2-1; maybe TRBD1 (7 bases). The CDR3 runs to 15 residues. Germline lookup yields CDR1 MGHDK and CDR2 SYGVNS. CDR3 amino acids: CAGSDRGTEDNEQFF. CDR3 nucleotides: TGTGCCGGCAGTGACCGGGGGACAGAGGATAATGAGCAGTTCTTC. The full variable domain, with the rest looked up from reference TRBV25-1 and TRBJ2-1, is EADIYQTPRYLVIGTGKKITLECSQTMGHDKMYWYQQDPGMELHLIHYSYGVNSTEKGDLSSESTVSRIRTEHFPLTLESARPSHTSQYLCAGSDRGTEDNEQFFGPGTRLTVL.

The chain links TRBV24-1 to TRBJ2-7; maybe TRBD2 (6 bases). From germline, CDR1 is KGHDR and CDR2 SFDVKD. The CDR3 runs 14 residues. The V gene lost 4 bases and the J gene lost 0 bases, with 9 bases spanning the gap. This chain's CDR3 is CATSDAGTSYEQYF. The CDR3 nucleotides read TGTGCCACCAGTGACGCGGGAACCTCCTACGAGCAGTACTTC.

V and J are TRBV19 and TRBJ1-5; D not resolved. V was pared by 6 bases and J by 2 bases, with 8 bases between. Per the germline V gene, CDR1 is LNHDA and CDR2 is SQIVND (reference sequence). CDR3 length equals 13 residues. The CDR3 coding sequence is TGTGCCAGTAGAGAAAGGGGCAATCAGCCCCAGCATTTT. Its translation: CASRERGNQPQHF.

As DNA, the CDR3 is TGTGCCAGCAGCGTATCGGGGCAGGCAGAATACGAGCAGTACTTC. Translated, it gives CASSVSGQAEYEQYF. V and J are TRBV9 and TRBJ2-7; D possibly uses TRBD1 or TRBD2 (5 bases each). CDR1 is SGDLS and CDR2 is YYNGEE in the germline V gene. The germline V and J ends were trimmed by 1 base and 4 bases, with 15 bases remaining between them. The CDR3 runs to 15 residues.

The chain carries TRBV29-1 and TRBJ1-2; 7 positions match TRBD1. V shed 6 bases and J 5 bases; nucleotides not matched to a gene: 9. CDR1 SQVTM and CDR2 ANQGSEA come from the germline V gene. The CDR3 length is 13 residues. The CDR3 reads CSVQTGDGYGYTF. The DNA of the CDR3 is TGCAGCGTCCAAACAGGGGACGGATATGGCTACACCTTC.

Details on this clonotype: At one boundary the junction diverges from the germline segment, which might be a read error. The chain joins TRBV11-2 to TRBJ1-1; D is unresolved. Germline V lookup: CDR1 SGHAT, CDR2 FQNNGV. CDR3 length: 15 residues. CDR3 sequence: CASSLEGNANTEAFF. The DNA for the CDR3 is TGTGCCAGCAGCTTAGAAGGAAACGCGAACACTGAAGCCTTCTTT.

The chain combines TRBV7-2 with TRBJ2-3; D is uncertain. The CDR3 runs 14 residues. Germline CDR1 is SGHTA and CDR2 is FQGNSA. The V end lost 3 bases, the J end lost 0 bases, and 7 bases lay between the germline ends. CDR3 in amino acids: CASSLASSTDTQYF. As DNA, the CDR3 is TGTGCCAGCAGCTTGGCGTCCAGCACAGATACGCAGTATTTT.

As concerns this clonotype: One end of the junction is discordant with germline, which a read error may explain. The chain combines TRBV7-7 with TRBJ1-5, with D perhaps TRBD1 (5 bases). Per germline, CDR1 SSHAT and CDR2 FNYEAQ (reference sequence). The CDR3 contains 15 residues. The CDR3 sequence is CASRQEGMSNQPQHF. DNA of the CDR3: TGTGCTAGCAGGCAGGAGGGGATGAGCAATCAGCCCCAGCATTTT.

V usage is TRBV29-1 and J usage is TRBJ2-7; the D gene could be TRBD1 or TRBD2 (5 bases each). The CDR3 has 13 amino acids. Per germline, CDR1 SQVTM and CDR2 ANQGSEA. V dropped 4 bases and J dropped 2 bases, with 12 bases sitting between them. The CDR3 DNA sequence: TGCAGCGTTGCTGGGGACGGACCCTACGAGCAGTACTTC. Its protein is CSVAGDGPYEQYF.

The rearrangement joins TRBV4-1 to TRBJ2-3; D possibly corresponds to TRBD1 (5 bases). Germline-derived CDR1 and CDR2 are MGHRA and YSYEKL. CDR3 size: 15 residues. Trimming pared 4 bases from V and 0 bases from J, leaving 11 bases between. The CDR3 region has the DNA TGCGCCAGCAGCCCGGACACCACAAGCACAGATACGCAGTATTTT. Its translation: CASSPDTTSTDTQYF.

This clonotype was seen only a few times. V gene TRBV10-3 combines with J gene TRBJ1-2, with 11 positions matching TRBD1. The CDR3 length is 13 residues. Germline CDR1 reads ENHRY; CDR2 reads SYGVKD. V was clipped by 6 bases and J by 7 bases; unmatched bases: 4. The CDR3 loop reads CAISADRGRGYTF. The CDR3 DNA reads as TGTGCCATCAGCGCGGACAGGGGGCGTGGCTACACCTTC.

In this sample, this clonotype turned up many times. This rearrangement joins TRBV12-3 or TRBV12-4 to TRBJ2-2; no clear D. V gave up 8 bases and J gave up 1 base, with 14 bases separating them. The CDR3 contains 15 residues. CDR3 amino acids: CASGLVIKNTGELFF. The CDR3 DNA sequence: TGTGCCAGCGGCCTCGTTATCAAGAACACCGGGGAGCTGTTTTTT.

In this sample, this clonotype is medium-sized (0.01 to 0.1%). The chain recombines TRBV7-2 with TRBJ2-3; 12 bases map to TRBD1. After removal of 0 bases from V and 3 bases from J, the junction contained 13 bases not matched to a gene. Germline V gene sequence: CDR1 SGHTA, CDR2 FQGNSA. This CDR3 spans 20 amino acids. The CDR3 region is CASSLALGTGGNLETDTQYF. The CDR3 nucleotides read TGTGCCAGCAGCTTAGCCCTAGGGACAGGGGGCAATTTGGAAACAGATACGCAGTATTTT. Together with reference TRBV7-2 and TRBJ2-3, the CDR3 gives the full variable domain: GAGVSQSPSNKVTEKGKDVELRCDPISGHTALYWYRQSLGQGLEFLIYFQGNSAPDKSGLPSDRFSAERTGGSVSTLTIQRTQQEDSAVYLCASSLALGTGGNLETDTQYFGPGTRLTVL.

This rearrangement joins TRBV19 to TRBJ2-7; unclear D gene. Germline values: CDR1 LNHDA, CDR2 SQIVND (reference sequence). Trimming took off 1 base at V and 1 base at J, with 5 bases between the two ends. The CDR3 is 13 residues long. The CDR3 spells CASSIGSSYEQYF. The CDR3 coding sequence is TGTGCCAGTAGTATAGGCAGTTCCTACGAGCAGTACTTC.

V usage is TRBV7-9 and J usage is TRBJ2-2; no reliable D call. The CDR3 has 15 residues. Germline-derived CDR1 and CDR2 are SEHNR and FQNEAQ (reference sequence). Trimming pared 0 bases from V and 6 bases from J, leaving 11 bases between. The CDR3 DNA is TGTGCCAGCAGCTTAGCGGGCAGTTCCCCCGGGGAGCTGTTTTTT. This encodes CASSLAGSSPGELFF.

This clonotype was found a few times. This rearrangement joins TRBV29-1 to TRBJ2-7; 8 bases line up with TRBD1. The CDR3 runs 12 residues. V was pared by 7 bases and J by 2 bases, with 4 bases of the junction left unmatched. In germline, CDR1 is SQVTM, CDR2 ANQGSEA. The CDR3 loop is CSAGGMAYEQYF. As DNA, the CDR3 is TGCAGCGCAGGGGGCATGGCCTACGAGCAGTACTTC.

This sequence joins TRBV2 and TRBJ2-7, with TRBD1 matching 9 bases. Trimming at V came to 10 bases and at J to 6 bases, leaving 7 bases not matched to a gene. The CDR3 runs to 12 residues. The germline V gene has CDR1 SNHLY and CDR2 FYNNEI. The CDR3 protein is CATQQGAGEQYF. DNA for the CDR3: TGTGCCACCCAACAGGGGGCGGGCGAGCAGTACTTC.

The chain uses TRBV19 and TRBJ2-1; D remains unclear. The CDR3 covers 12 residues. The V end lost 6 bases, the J end lost 0 bases, and 3 bases lay between the germline ends. Germline loops: CDR1 LNHDA, CDR2 SQIVND (reference sequence). The CDR3 region has the DNA TGTGCCAGTAGGTTCTCCTACAATGAGCAGTTCTTC. This translates into CASRFSYNEQFF.

The chain carries TRBV20-1 and TRBJ2-5; no firm D call. Trimming cost V 0 bases and J 0 bases, with 8 bases left between them. The CDR3 extends over 14 amino acids. Per the germline V gene, CDR1 is DFQATT and CDR2 is SNEGSKA (reference sequence). DNA for the CDR3: TGCAGTGCTAGAGATACGGCGGACCAAGAGACCCAGTACTTC. It translates to CSARDTADQETQYF.

The chain recombines TRBV20-1 with TRBJ1-2; D gene ambiguous. This CDR3 has 11 amino acids. Germline V lookup: CDR1 DFQATT, CDR2 SNEGSKA (reference sequence). The V end lost 6 bases, the J end lost 8 bases, and 13 bases lay between the germline ends. CDR3 sequence reads: CSAPRDRGYTF. The CDR3, as DNA: TGCAGTGCCCCACGGGATCGGGGCTACACCTTC.

The chain employs TRBV2 and TRBJ1-1; no clear D gene. Trimming left V 2 bases short and J 1 base short, with 11 bases between. Germline CDR1 is SNHLY and CDR2 is FYNNEI. The CDR3 contains 15 residues. Written as DNA, the CDR3 is TGTGCCAGCAGTGAACTAGGCAGGAAGAACACTGAAGCTTTCTTT. This codes for CASSELGRKNTEAFF. The whole variable domain, remainder taken from reference TRBV2 and TRBJ1-1, is EPEVTQTPSHQVTQMGQEVILRCVPISNHLYFYWYRQILGQKVEFLVSFYNNEISEKSEIFDDQFSVERPDGSNFTLKIRSTKLEDSAMYFCASSELGRKNTEAFFGQGTRLTVV.